This T cell receptor (beta chain) emerged from a study of T cell responses to AZD1222 COVID-19 vaccine. Looked up from germline, CDR1 is SGHNT and CDR2 is YENEEA. Trimming removed 2 bases from V and 1 base from J, with 5 bases in between. The CDR3 length is 13 residues. Only in-frame clones appear in the TCRdb table, and some are missing; sequencing was by immunoSEQ multiplex PCR. The sample lists approximately 150,000 clones, 94% occurring once. The material sequenced was peripheral blood, taken 28 days after the second AZD1222 dose. The TCR comes from an adult who received the AZD1222 COVID-19 vaccine. The chain couples TRBV11-3 to TRBJ2-5; D is unresolved. CDR3 region: CASSLRSQETQYF. CDR3 bases: TGTGCCAGCAGCTTACGCTCCCAAGAGACCCAGTACTTC.